The 15 T cell receptor beta chains reported below all come from one sample, sequenced in a study of T cell clonality in common variable immunodeficiency. Method: immunoSEQ multiplex PCR; TCRdb's copy keeps in-frame clones and lacks some. The repertoire consists of about 52,000 clones, none detected only once. Sequencing was carried out using peripheral blood mononuclear cells. All receptors derive from a person aged 18 to 75 in good health.

As to this clone: The read ends 3 residues early relative to the CDR3; the germline J gene fills the gap. The chain is built from TRBV30 and TRBJ2-3; D possibly uses TRBD1 or TRBD2 (5 bases each). Germline CDR1 is GTSNPN and CDR2 is SVGIG (reference sequence). This CDR3 region has 13 residues. CDR3 amino acids: CAWSVRGNQPQYF. The sequenced part of the CDR3 DNA is TGTGCCTGGAGTGTGAGGGGTAATCAGCCG.

This clone was counted ten times or more. The DNA ends 3 residues before the CDR3 does, and the rest of the CDR3 is filled in from the germline J gene. The chain recombines TRBV19 with TRBJ2-7, with 9 bases fitting TRBD1. CDR1 is LNHDA, CDR2 SQIVND, per germline (reference sequence). V lost 5 bases and J lost 0; bases outside the gene matches: 5. This CDR3 has 15 amino acids. The covered CDR3 bases are TGTGCCAGTAGTTCATGGACAGGGGACTCCTACGAG. This encodes CASSSWTGDSYE. The CDR3 as a whole reads CASSSWTGDSYEQYF.

This clone was seen ten or more times. The sequenced fragment ends 3 residues before the CDR3 boundary, so the rest is inferred from the germline J gene. The chain uses TRBV19 and TRBJ1-6, with D maybe TRBD1 (6 bases). The germline V gene encodes CDR1 LNHDA and CDR2 SQIVND (reference sequence). The CDR3 sequence is 12 residues long. The sequenced part of the CDR3 DNA is TGTGCCAGTAGCGCAGGATCAGGGGCC. Its translation: CASSAGSGA. The entire CDR3 protein reads CASSAGSGALHF.

This clone was seen at least ten times. Read data end 3 residues before the CDR3 end; the end is taken from the germline J gene. This chain uses TRBV6-1 with TRBJ2-5, with TRBD1 matching 12 bases. Germline V gene lookup returns CDR1 MNHNS and CDR2 SASEGT. The CDR3 totals 15 residues. V shed 2 bases, J shed 4 bases, and the junction held 2 bases outside the gene matches. The sequenced part of the CDR3 DNA is TGTGCCAGCAGTGAATGGGACAGGGGGCGAGAGACC. This codes for CASSEWDRGRET. The complete CDR3 reads CASSEWDRGRETQYF.

There are many counts of this clone. The read is 3 residues too short to cover the CDR3 end, so that end is filled in from the germline J gene. The rearrangement joins TRBV7-9 to TRBJ2-3, with 11 bases identical to TRBD2. V lost 5 bases to trimming and J lost 4 bases; unmatched junction nucleotides: 5. Germline V gene data show CDR1 as SEHNR and CDR2 as FQNEAQ (reference sequence). The CDR3 totals 15 residues. The covered CDR3 bases are TGTGCCAGCAGCGAATTAGCGGGAGGGGCAGATACG. Translating gives CASSELAGGADT. The complete CDR3 protein is CASSELAGGADTQYF.

Regarding this clone: Germline and junction disagree at one end, which may indicate a read error. The read gets to within 3 residues of the CDR3 end, and the germline J gene fills in the rest. The rearrangement joins TRBV6-1 to TRBJ2-7; D ambiguous. The CDR3 runs to 13 residues. Looked up from germline, CDR1 is MNHNS and CDR2 is SASEGT. The CDR3 reads CANSEISLYEQYF. The CDR3 DNA, read in part, is TGTGCCAACAGTGAGATTAGCCTCTACGAG.

This clone was seen many times. The CDR3 extends 3 residues past the end of the read, so its final part is completed from the germline J gene. V and J are TRBV6-2 or TRBV6-3 and TRBJ1-4, with D possibly being TRBD1 (6 bases). The V gene lost 1 base and the J gene lost 7 bases, with 10 bases spanning the gap. The CDR3 covers 14 residues. Germline CDR1 and CDR2: MNHEY and SVGEGT. CDR3 bases read: TGTGCCAGCAGTTACTTTGGGGGCGGTGAAAAA. Its translation is CASSYFGGGEK. The full CDR3 reads CASSYFGGGEKLFF.

This clone was observed at least ten times. The CDR3 end is not reached by the read, which stops 3 residues before it; the germline J gene fills it in. This chain joins TRBV29-1 and TRBJ2-3; 9 bases match TRBD2. Germline trimming cut 6 bases from V and 2 bases from J; bases unmatched to any gene: 6. This CDR3 contains 14 residues. Germline assignment: CDR1 SQVTM and CDR2 ANQGSEA. The CDR3 is CSVTGTSNTDTQYF. The sequenced part of the CDR3 DNA is TGCAGCGTGACCGGGACTAGCAACACAGATACG.

This clone was recorded at least ten times. The read falls 3 residues short of the CDR3 end, and the missing part is taken from the germline J gene. V is TRBV10-3 and J is TRBJ1-2; the match to TRBD1 covers 12 bases. Germline trimming cut 6 bases from V and 4 bases from J; bases unmatched to any gene: 0. The CDR3 contains 13 residues. CDR1 and CDR2 (germline): ENHRY, SYGVKD. CDR3 DNA (partial): TGTGCCATCAGGGGACAGGGGGCCTATGGC. Translating it yields CAIRGQGAYG. The entire CDR3 is CAIRGQGAYGYTF.

This clone was counted at least ten times. The CDR3 end is not reached by the read, which stops 3 residues before it; the germline J gene fills it in. The chain combines TRBV7-2 with TRBJ1-2; perhaps TRBD1 as D (5 bases). CDR3 size: 15 residues. The germline CDR1 and CDR2 sequences are SGHTA and FQGNSA. The CDR3 loop is CASSFHGTEGNEYTF. The sequenced part of the CDR3 DNA is TGTGCCAGCAGCTTTCACGGGACTGAGGGCAATGAG.

Turning to this clone: Read coverage stops 3 residues before the CDR3 terminus; the germline J gene supplies the remainder. V and J are TRBV7-9 and TRBJ1-2; no definite D call. Per the germline V gene, CDR1 is SEHNR and CDR2 is FQNEAQ (reference sequence). The CDR3 loop spans 13 amino acids. CDR3 DNA, as far as it was read: TGTGCCAGCAGCTTAGACAGAACCTACGAC. Translated, it gives CASSLDRTYD. The whole CDR3 sequence reads CASSLDRTYDYTF.

This clone was seen many times. Read coverage stops 3 residues before the CDR3 terminus; the germline J gene supplies the remainder. V and J are TRBV12-3 or TRBV12-4 and TRBJ1-2, with 8 bases that match TRBD1. V lost 7 bases, J lost 4 bases, and 5 bases stayed unmatched. This CDR3 has 13 residues. The CDR3 is CASNQDRVYGYTF. The sequenced part of the CDR3 DNA is TGTGCCAGCAACCAGGACAGGGTCTATGGC.

This clone was counted at least ten times. The part of the CDR3 DNA that was read is TGTGCCAGTTTGGCCAGGGGACCTAACATT. This encodes CASLARGPNI. The entire CDR3 protein reads CASLARGPNIQYF. The chain joins TRBV19 to TRBJ2-4; a possible D gene is TRBD1 (6 bases). From the germline J gene comes the end of the CDR3, since the read stops 3 residues before it. Germline loops: CDR1 LNHDA, CDR2 SQIVND (reference sequence). V lost 8 bases, J lost 7 bases, and 15 bases lay in between. This CDR3 comprises 13 residues.

In this sample, this clone turned up many times. The observed sequence ends 3 residues before the CDR3 terminus, with the missing tail filled in from the germline J gene. The chain employs TRBV7-8 and TRBJ1-2; D is perhaps TRBD1 (5 bases). The germline V and J ends were trimmed by 1 base and 3 bases, with 9 bases remaining between them. CDR3 size: 14 residues. From germline, CDR1 is SGHVS and CDR2 FQNEAQ. The sequenced CDR3 bases are TGTGCCAGCAGCTTAGATGGGGGGGACTATGGC. It specifies CASSLDGGDYG. The entire CDR3 reads CASSLDGGDYGYTF.

There are many counts of this clone. The read comes to an end 3 residues before the CDR3 does, leaving the germline J gene to fill in the end. This chain links TRBV20-1 with TRBJ1-3, with 7 bases identical to TRBD1. V lost 6 bases, J lost 3 bases, and 11 bases stayed unmatched. Germline CDR1 reads DFQATT; CDR2 reads SNEGSKA (reference sequence). This CDR3 comprises 15 residues. The part of the CDR3 DNA that was read is TGCAGTGCAAACCCCCTGACAGGGATTGGAAACACC. This gives the protein CSANPLTGIGNT. The whole CDR3 region reads CSANPLTGIGNTIYF.